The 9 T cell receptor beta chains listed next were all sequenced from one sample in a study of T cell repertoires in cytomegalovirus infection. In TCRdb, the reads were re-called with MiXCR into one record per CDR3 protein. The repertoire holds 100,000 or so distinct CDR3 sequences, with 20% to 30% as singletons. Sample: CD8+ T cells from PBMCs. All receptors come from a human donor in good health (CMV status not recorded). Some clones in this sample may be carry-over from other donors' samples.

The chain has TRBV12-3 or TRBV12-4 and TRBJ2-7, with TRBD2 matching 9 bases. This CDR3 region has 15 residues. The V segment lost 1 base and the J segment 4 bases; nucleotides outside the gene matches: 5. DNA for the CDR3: TGTGCCAGCAGTTTAGTGTCTAGCGGGATGTACGAGCAGTACTTC. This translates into CASSLVSSGMYEQYF.

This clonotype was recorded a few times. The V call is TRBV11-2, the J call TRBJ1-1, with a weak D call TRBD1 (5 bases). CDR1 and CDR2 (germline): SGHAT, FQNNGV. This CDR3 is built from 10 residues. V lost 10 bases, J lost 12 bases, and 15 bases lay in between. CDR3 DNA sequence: TGTGCCACGGGGGGGGGTAAGACTTTCTTT. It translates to CATGGGKTFF.

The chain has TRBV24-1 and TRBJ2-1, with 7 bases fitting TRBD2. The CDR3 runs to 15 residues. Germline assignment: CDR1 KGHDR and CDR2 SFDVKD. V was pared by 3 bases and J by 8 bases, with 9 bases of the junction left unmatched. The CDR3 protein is CATSDRGLAGDEQFF. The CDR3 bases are TGTGCCACCAGTGATCGCGGTCTTGCGGGAGATGAGCAGTTCTTC.

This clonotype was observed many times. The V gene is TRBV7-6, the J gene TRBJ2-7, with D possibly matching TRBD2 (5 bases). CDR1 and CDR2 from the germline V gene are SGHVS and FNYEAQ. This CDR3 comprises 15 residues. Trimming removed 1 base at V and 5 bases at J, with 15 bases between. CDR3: CASSLVEAADHEQYF. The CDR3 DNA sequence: TGTGCCAGCAGCTTAGTGGAAGCGGCAGACCACGAGCAGTACTTC.

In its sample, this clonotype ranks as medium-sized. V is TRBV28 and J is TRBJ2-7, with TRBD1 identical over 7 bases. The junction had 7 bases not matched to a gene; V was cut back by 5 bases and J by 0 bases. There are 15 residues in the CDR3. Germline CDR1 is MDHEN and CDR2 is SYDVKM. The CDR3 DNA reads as TGTGCCAGCAGTCCCGGGACAGACGACTCCTACGAGCAGTACTTC. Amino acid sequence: CASSPGTDDSYEQYF.

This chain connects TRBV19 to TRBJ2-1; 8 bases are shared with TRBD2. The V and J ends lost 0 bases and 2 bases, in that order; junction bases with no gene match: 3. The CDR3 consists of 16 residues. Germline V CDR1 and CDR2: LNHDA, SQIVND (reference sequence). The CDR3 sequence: CASSIEAGDTYNEQFF. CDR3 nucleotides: TGTGCCAGTAGTATAGAAGCGGGGGATACCTACAATGAGCAGTTCTTC. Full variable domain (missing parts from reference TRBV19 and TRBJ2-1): DGGITQSPKYLFRKEGQNVTLSCEQNLNHDAMYWYRQDPGQGLRLIYYSQIVNDFQKGDIAEGYSVSREKKESFPLTVTSAQKNPTAFYLCASSIEAGDTYNEQFFGPGTRLTVL.

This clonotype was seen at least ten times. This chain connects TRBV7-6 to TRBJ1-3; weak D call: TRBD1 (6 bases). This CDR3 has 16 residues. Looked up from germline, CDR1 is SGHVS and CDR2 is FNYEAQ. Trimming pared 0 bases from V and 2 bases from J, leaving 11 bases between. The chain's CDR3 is CASSLAGGATGNTIYF. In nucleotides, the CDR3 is TGTGCCAGCAGCTTAGCGGGGGGGGCAACTGGAAACACCATATATTTT. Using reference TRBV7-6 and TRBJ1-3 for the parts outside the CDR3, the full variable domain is GAGVSQSPRYKVTKRGQDVALRCDPISGHVSLYWYRQALGQGPEFLTYFNYEAQQDKSGLPNDRFSAERPEGSISTLTIQRTEQRDSAMYRCASSLAGGATGNTIYFGEGSWLTVV.

CDR3 loop: CASSADSYQPQHF. CDR3 DNA sequence: TGTGCCAGCAGCGCGGACAGTTATCAGCCCCAGCATTTT. The V and J genes are TRBV2 and TRBJ1-5, with D maybe TRBD1 (6 bases). Trimming pared 6 bases from V and 5 bases from J, leaving 11 bases between. The CDR3 consists of 13 residues. Germline V gene sequence: CDR1 SNHLY, CDR2 FYNNEI.

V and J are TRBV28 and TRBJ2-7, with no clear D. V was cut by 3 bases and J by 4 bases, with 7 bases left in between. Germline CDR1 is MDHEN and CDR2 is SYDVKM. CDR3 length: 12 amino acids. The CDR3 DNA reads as TGTGCCAGCAGTTTCTTCGAGTACGAGCAGTACTTC. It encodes CASSFFEYEQYF.